Below, 2 T cell receptor beta chains from the same sample are listed, as sequenced in a study of cytomegalovirus exposure and HLA in healthy donors. The PCR employed 60 Vbeta primers together with 13 Jbeta primers. TCRdb's copy holds only in-frame clones and misses some; the assay was immunoSEQ multiplex PCR. Here the sample spans tens of thousands of clones, 70% to 80% being singletons. The specimen was PBMCs. These receptors were collected from a middle-aged man in good health and CMV-seropositive.

The CDR3 nucleotides are TGTGCCAGCAGCCAAGGGACTAGCGGGGTAGAGACCCAGTACTTC. Its protein is CASSQGTSGVETQYF. V gene TRBV7-2 combines with J gene TRBJ2-5; TRBD2 aligns across 13 bases. The V gene end was trimmed by 5 bases and the J gene end by 4 bases; junction bases not matched to a gene: 4. CDR1 is SGHTA and CDR2 is FQGNSA in the germline V gene. The CDR3 covers 15 residues.

The chain couples TRBV7-9 to TRBJ2-4; tentative D call: TRBD1 (6 bases). This CDR3 spans 16 amino acids. V lost 5 bases to trimming and J lost 1 base, with 15 bases between them. Germline V gene data show CDR1 as SEHNR and CDR2 as FQNEAQ (reference sequence). This chain's CDR3 is CASSPPEGVAKNIQYF. Written as DNA, the CDR3 is TGTGCCAGCAGCCCGCCCGAGGGGGTCGCCAAAAACATTCAGTACTTC.